The clone carrying this T cell receptor beta chain appeared a few times. What it binds is not known. The sample comes from a study of T cell responses to AZD1222 COVID-19 vaccine. Study-wide results and limits: Reportedly, nearly half of unique spike TCRs recognized epitopes outside B.1.351/B.1.1.7 mutations. Baseline serology detected seropositivity in only six AZD1222 recipients. Spike-spanning, vaccine-associated CD4 TCRs were dominant at 160-218 and 743-854.

Data came from immunoSEQ multiplex PCR; TCRdb stores just in-frame clones and leaves some out. The table shows tens of thousands of clones, with roughly 88% occurring only once. The CDR3 loop spans 13 amino acids. Germline V gives CDR1 GTSNPN, CDR2 SVGIG (reference sequence). Trimming took 1 base from V and 3 from J, leaving 7 bases between them. Second doses at about 4 or about 12 weeks were pooled. This receptor was identified in an adult who received the AZD1222 COVID-19 vaccine. The sequencing here drew on peripheral blood, taken 28 days after the second AZD1222 dose. V usage is TRBV30 and J usage is TRBJ1-3, with unresolved D. The CDR3 region has the DNA TGTGCCTGGAGTGGTGTTTATGGAAACACCATATATTTT. This codes for CAWSGVYGNTIYF.